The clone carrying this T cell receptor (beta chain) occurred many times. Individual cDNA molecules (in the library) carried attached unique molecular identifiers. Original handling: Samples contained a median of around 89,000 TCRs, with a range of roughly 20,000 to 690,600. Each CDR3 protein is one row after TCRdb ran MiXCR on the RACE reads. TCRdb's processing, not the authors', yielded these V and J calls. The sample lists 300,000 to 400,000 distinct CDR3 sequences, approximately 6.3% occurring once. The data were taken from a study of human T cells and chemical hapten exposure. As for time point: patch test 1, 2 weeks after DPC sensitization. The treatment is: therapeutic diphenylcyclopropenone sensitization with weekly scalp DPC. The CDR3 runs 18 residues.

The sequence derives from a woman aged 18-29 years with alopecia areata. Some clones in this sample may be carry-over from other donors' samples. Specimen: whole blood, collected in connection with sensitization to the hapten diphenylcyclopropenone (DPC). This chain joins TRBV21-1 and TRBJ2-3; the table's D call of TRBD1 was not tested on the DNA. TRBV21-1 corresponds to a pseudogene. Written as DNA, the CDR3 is TGTGCCAGCAGCAAAGAGGCGAGGGGGACAGAGGGCACAGATACGCAGTATTTT. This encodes CASSKEARGTEGTDTQYF.